These T cell receptor beta chains were read from a single sample in a study of blood T cell repertoires in COVID-19. TCRdb's table, derived via immunoSEQ multiplex PCR, lists solely in-frame clones and lacks some. Of roughly 100,000 clones listed, more than 75% are singletons. The sequencing input was peripheral blood. Receptors originate from a man between 65 and 79 years old with acute or convalescent COVID-19. Both conserved end residues are part of each CDR3. D genes are given only for firm matches. Clone size, where shown, is once, few, many, or a class for clones that have expanded.

abundance: .; d_gene: TRBD1; v_gene: TRBV19; j_gene: TRBJ1-1; CDR3aa: CASKSDRVNTEAFF; CDR3nt: TGTGCCAGTAAGAGTGACAGGGTGAACACTGAAGCTTTCTTT
abundance: few; d_gene: .; v_gene: TRBV9; j_gene: TRBJ1-6; CDR3aa: CASSGTTLSPLHF; CDR3nt: TGTGCCAGCAGCGGGACAACCCTCTCACCCCTCCACTTT
abundance: .; d_gene: .; v_gene: TRBV3-1/TRBV3-2; j_gene: TRBJ2-5; CDR3aa: CASSQSGTHQETQYF; CDR3nt: TGTGCCAGCAGCCAATCAGGGACTCATCAAGAGACCCAGTACTTC
abundance: .; d_gene: TRBD2; v_gene: TRBV7-2; j_gene: TRBJ2-3; CDR3aa: CASSYPSGRFTDTQYF; CDR3nt: TGTGCCAGCAGCTATCCTAGCGGGAGGTTCACAGATACGCAGTATTTT
abundance: .; d_gene: TRBD1; v_gene: TRBV19; j_gene: TRBJ2-7; CDR3aa: CASSTPGQGKLAYF; CDR3nt: TGTGCCAGTAGTACTCCGGGACAGGGGAAGTTGGCGTACTTC
abundance: .; d_gene: .; v_gene: TRBV19; j_gene: TRBJ2-3; CDR3aa: CASGNSYLNTDTQYF; CDR3nt: TGTGCCAGTGGAAACAGCTATCTAAACACAGATACGCAGTATTTT
abundance: .; d_gene: TRBD1; v_gene: TRBV5-1; j_gene: TRBJ2-1; CDR3aa: CASSSGQGYNEQFF; CDR3nt: TGCGCCAGCAGCTCGGGACAGGGCTACAATGAGCAGTTCTTC
abundance: once; d_gene: .; v_gene: TRBV2; j_gene: TRBJ1-5; CDR3aa: CASRSSGQNQPQHF; CDR3nt: TGTGCCAGCAGAAGTAGTGGACAGAATCAGCCCCAGCATTTT
abundance: .; d_gene: .; v_gene: TRBV28; j_gene: TRBJ1-2; CDR3aa: CASTSAGGHYGYTF; CDR3nt: TGTGCCAGCACCTCAGCCGGGGGACACTATGGCTACACCTTC
abundance: .; d_gene: .; v_gene: TRBV5-1; j_gene: TRBJ2-2; CDR3aa: CASSYDPGTGELFF; CDR3nt: TGCGCCAGCAGCTATGATCCGGGTACCGGGGAGCTGTTTTTT
abundance: .; d_gene: TRBD1; v_gene: TRBV9; j_gene: TRBJ2-2; CDR3aa: CASSPLPRGSTGELFF; CDR3nt: TGTGCCAGCAGCCCACTCCCCAGGGGGTCCACCGGGGAGCTGTTTTTT
abundance: .; d_gene: TRBD2; v_gene: TRBV29-1; j_gene: TRBJ2-5; CDR3aa: CSVEGTSNQETQYF; CDR3nt: TGCAGCGTTGAAGGGACTAGCAACCAAGAGACCCAGTACTTC
abundance: few; d_gene: .; v_gene: TRBV9; j_gene: TRBJ2-2; CDR3aa: CASSRREAGELFF; CDR3nt: TGTGCCAGCAGTAGGAGGGAAGCCGGGGAGCTGTTTTTT
abundance: .; d_gene: .; v_gene: TRBV6-5; j_gene: TRBJ1-4; CDR3aa: CAIQSGGAGEEKLFF; CDR3nt: TGTGCCATCCAGAGTGGGGGGGCGGGAGAAGAAAAACTGTTTTTT
abundance: .; d_gene: TRBD1; v_gene: TRBV11-2; j_gene: TRBJ1-1; CDR3aa: CASSFSGGLGDTEAFF; CDR3nt: TGTGCCAGCAGCTTTTCAGGGGGTCTAGGAGACACTGAAGCTTTCTTT
abundance: .; d_gene: .; v_gene: TRBV2; j_gene: TRBJ1-6; CDR3aa: CASSMRGMNSPLHF; CDR3nt: TGTGCCAGCAGTATGAGGGGGATGAATTCACCCCTCCACTTT
abundance: .; d_gene: .; v_gene: TRBV7-6; j_gene: TRBJ1-3; CDR3aa: CASSLGQSSGNTIYF; CDR3nt: TGTGCCAGCAGCCTTGGACAGAGCTCTGGAAACACCATATATTTT
abundance: .; d_gene: .; v_gene: TRBV7-3; j_gene: TRBJ2-1; CDR3aa: CASSPGGTARSNEQFF; CDR3nt: TGTGCCAGCAGCCCGGGGGGGACAGCACGGTCCAATGAGCAGTTCTTC
abundance: .; d_gene: .; v_gene: TRBV28; j_gene: TRBJ1-5; CDR3aa: CASSGNQPQHF; CDR3nt: TGTGCCAGCTCTGGCAATCAGCCCCAGCATTTT
abundance: .; d_gene: .; v_gene: TRBV5-8; j_gene: TRBJ1-1; CDR3aa: CASSLRGGSTEAFF; CDR3nt: TGTGCCAGCAGCTTACGGGGTGGGAGCACTGAAGCTTTCTTT
abundance: .; d_gene: .; v_gene: TRBV27; j_gene: TRBJ1-2; CDR3aa: CASSSTRFSYGYTF; CDR3nt: TGTGCCAGCAGTTCGACTCGTTTTTCCTATGGCTACACCTTC
abundance: .; d_gene: TRBD1; v_gene: TRBV5-4; j_gene: TRBJ1-2; CDR3aa: CASSLPTGTGKGYTF; CDR3nt: TGTGCCAGCAGCTTACCCACCGGGACAGGGAAAGGCTACACCTTC
abundance: .; d_gene: .; v_gene: TRBV7-6; j_gene: TRBJ2-7; CDR3aa: CASSSPGTISYEQYF; CDR3nt: TGTGCCAGCAGCTCACCCGGGACAATTTCCTACGAGCAGTACTTC
abundance: once; d_gene: .; v_gene: TRBV10-1; j_gene: TRBJ2-7; CDR3aa: CASSEDIGVGEQYF; CDR3nt: TGCGCCAGCAGTGAGGACATCGGCGTGGGCGAGCAGTACTTC
abundance: .; d_gene: .; v_gene: TRBV5-1; j_gene: TRBJ1-3; CDR3aa: CASSFDSNSGNTIYF; CDR3nt: TGCGCCAGCAGCTTTGACAGCAATTCTGGAAACACCATATATTTT
abundance: few; d_gene: .; v_gene: TRBV28; j_gene: TRBJ1-2; CDR3aa: CASIGSQGRDGYTF; CDR3nt: TGTGCCAGCATCGGCTCTCAGGGTCGGGATGGCTACACCTTC
abundance: .; d_gene: .; v_gene: TRBV28; j_gene: TRBJ1-6; CDR3aa: CASSWRGSSSYNSPLHF; CDR3nt: TGTGCCAGCAGTTGGAGAGGTTCTAGCTCCTATAATTCACCCCTCCACTTT
abundance: .; d_gene: .; v_gene: TRBV10-3; j_gene: TRBJ1-4; CDR3aa: CAISGGDPGTLTSTNEKLFF; CDR3nt: TGTGCCATCAGCGGGGGGGACCCCGGGACACTTACTTCAACTAATGAAAAACTGTTTTTT
abundance: .; d_gene: .; v_gene: TRBV7-6; j_gene: TRBJ2-1; CDR3aa: CASSLGNNEQFF; CDR3nt: TGTGCCAGCAGCTTGGGCAACAATGAGCAGTTCTTC
abundance: .; d_gene: .; v_gene: TRBV5-1; j_gene: TRBJ1-1; CDR3aa: CASSSGMNTEAFF; CDR3nt: TGCGCCAGCAGCTCAGGTATGAACACTGAAGCTTTCTTT
abundance: .; d_gene: .; v_gene: TRBV28; j_gene: TRBJ1-1; CDR3aa: CASSGNPGGSQNTEAFF; CDR3nt: TGTGCCAGCAGCGGGAACCCGGGGGGGTCTCAGAACACTGAAGCTTTCTTT
abundance: .; d_gene: .; v_gene: TRBV28; j_gene: TRBJ1-1; CDR3aa: CASSPTLVDTSEAFF; CDR3nt: TGTGCCAGCAGTCCAACCCTGGTGGATACTAGTGAAGCTTTCTTT
abundance: .; d_gene: .; v_gene: TRBV4-1; j_gene: TRBJ1-1; CDR3aa: CASSYGPSAGTNTEAFF; CDR3nt: TGCGCCAGCAGCTACGGCCCAAGCGCCGGGACTAACACTGAAGCTTTCTTT
abundance: few; d_gene: .; v_gene: TRBV19; j_gene: TRBJ2-2; CDR3aa: CASSIGWADTGELFF; CDR3nt: TGTGCCAGTAGTATAGGTTGGGCTGACACCGGGGAGCTGTTTTTT
abundance: many; d_gene: .; v_gene: TRBV6-6; j_gene: TRBJ2-2; CDR3aa: CASRGGGNTGELFF; CDR3nt: TGTGCCAGCAGGGGAGGAGGGAACACCGGGGAGCTGTTTTTT
abundance: once; d_gene: TRBD2; v_gene: TRBV19; j_gene: TRBJ2-7; CDR3aa: CASSHPGLARAYEQYF; CDR3nt: TGTGCCAGTAGCCACCCGGGACTAGCGCGAGCCTACGAGCAGTACTTC
abundance: .; d_gene: .; v_gene: TRBV5-1; j_gene: TRBJ1-1; CDR3aa: CASSLSRPGTEAFF; CDR3nt: TGCGCCAGCAGCTTGAGCAGGCCGGGGACTGAAGCTTTCTTT
abundance: .; d_gene: TRBD1; v_gene: TRBV28; j_gene: TRBJ1-2; CDR3aa: CASSYTGGPYGYTF; CDR3nt: TGTGCCAGCAGTTATACAGGGGGTCCCTATGGCTACACCTTC
abundance: .; d_gene: TRBD2; v_gene: TRBV3-1/TRBV3-2; j_gene: TRBJ2-1; CDR3aa: CASSQIRGGEQFF; CDR3nt: TGTGCCAGCAGCCAAATACGGGGGGGTGAGCAGTTCTTC
abundance: few; d_gene: .; v_gene: TRBV28; j_gene: TRBJ2-1; CDR3aa: CASSPYRDNEQFF; CDR3nt: TGTGCCAGCAGTCCGTACAGGGACAATGAGCAGTTCTTC
abundance: .; d_gene: .; v_gene: TRBV14; j_gene: TRBJ2-7; CDR3aa: CASSQRTTFPYEQYF; CDR3nt: TGTGCCAGCAGCCAGAGGACTACCTTTCCCTACGAGCAGTACTTC
abundance: .; d_gene: .; v_gene: TRBV2; j_gene: TRBJ2-2; CDR3aa: CASCEPRGTGELFF; CDR3nt: TGTGCCAGCTGTGAGCCTCGGGGCACCGGGGAGCTGTTTTTT
abundance: .; d_gene: TRBD1; v_gene: TRBV28; j_gene: TRBJ2-1; CDR3aa: CASSLDRGVVDEQFF; CDR3nt: TGTGCCAGCAGTTTAGACAGGGGGGTGGTCGATGAGCAGTTCTTC
abundance: .; d_gene: .; v_gene: TRBV11-1; j_gene: TRBJ1-5; CDR3aa: CASSLGHNQPQHF; CDR3nt: TGTGCCAGCAGCTTGGGCCACAATCAGCCCCAGCATTTT
abundance: .; d_gene: .; v_gene: TRBV7-2; j_gene: TRBJ1-1; CDR3aa: CASSLAVVTEAFF; CDR3nt: TGTGCCAGCAGCTTAGCTGTCGTCACTGAAGCTTTCTTT
abundance: .; d_gene: .; v_gene: TRBV7-2; j_gene: TRBJ1-4; CDR3aa: CASSLVRGGYEKLFF; CDR3nt: TGTGCCAGCAGCTTAGTACGGGGAGGGTATGAAAAACTGTTTTTT
abundance: .; d_gene: .; v_gene: TRBV5-5; j_gene: TRBJ1-5; CDR3aa: CASSLGPQTSNQPQHF; CDR3nt: TGTGCCAGCAGCTTAGGTCCCCAGACTTCCAATCAGCCCCAGCATTTT
abundance: .; d_gene: .; v_gene: TRBV2; j_gene: TRBJ1-1; CDR3aa: CASRQQARNTEAFF; CDR3nt: TGTGCCAGCAGACAACAGGCCAGGAACACTGAAGCTTTCTTT
abundance: .; d_gene: TRBD1; v_gene: TRBV6-5; j_gene: TRBJ1-5; CDR3aa: CASSYGQGGQPQHF; CDR3nt: TGTGCCAGCAGTTACGGACAGGGAGGCCAGCCCCAGCATTTT
abundance: .; d_gene: TRBD1; v_gene: TRBV27; j_gene: TRBJ1-2; CDR3aa: CASSRGGTGGAWGYTF; CDR3nt: TGTGCCAGCAGTCGGGGAGGGACAGGGGGCGCTTGGGGCTACACCTTC
abundance: .; d_gene: .; v_gene: TRBV9; j_gene: TRBJ2-7; CDR3aa: CASSVGAGGGTYEQYF; CDR3nt: TGTGCCAGCAGCGTAGGGGCAGGAGGAGGTACCTACGAGCAGTACTTC
abundance: .; d_gene: .; v_gene: TRBV5-8; j_gene: TRBJ2-1; CDR3aa: CASSREGTARVEQFF; CDR3nt: TGTGCCAGCAGCCGGGAGGGGACAGCGCGGGTTGAGCAGTTCTTC
abundance: .; d_gene: TRBD1; v_gene: TRBV6-5; j_gene: TRBJ1-6; CDR3aa: CASDNRQGWVPLHF; CDR3nt: TGTGCCAGCGATAATCGACAGGGCTGGGTACCCCTCCACTTT
abundance: few; d_gene: TRBD1; v_gene: TRBV7-2; j_gene: TRBJ1-5; CDR3aa: CASSPTGGAAQHF; CDR3nt: TGTGCCAGCAGCCCGACAGGGGGGGCAGCCCAGCATTTT
abundance: .; d_gene: .; v_gene: TRBV5-1; j_gene: TRBJ2-2; CDR3aa: CASSLAGGTGELFF; CDR3nt: TGCGCCAGCAGCTTGGCCGGGGGCACCGGGGAGCTGTTTTTT